The sequence of this T cell receptor (beta chain) was determined in a study of T-cell memory formation after mild COVID-19. The CDR3 spans 12 residues. The germline V and J ends were trimmed by 3 bases and 5 bases, with 7 bases remaining between them. Libraries for TCRalpha and TCRbeta carried sample barcodes and unique molecular identifiers via 5'RACE. TCRdb itself ran the 5' RACE reads through MiXCR, one entry per CDR3 protein. There are 140,000 or so distinct CDR3 sequences in the sample; 19% occur only once, and around 2.4% lies in the top ten. This chain links TRBV12-3 or TRBV12-4 with TRBJ2-5; no definite D call. Material: PBMCs or a T cell subset sorted from them (not recorded which). This clonotype originated in an adult woman who had mild COVID-19 (a few samples of this study predate the infection). Cell type and time point are not known. In DNA, the CDR3 is TGTGCCAGCAGTTTCTCCTCGGAGACCCAGTACTTC. This translates into CASSFSSETQYF.